One TCR beta chain is described in this entry. This clonotype was detected ten times or more. This receptor's antigen is unknown. Per-base quality was not reported, and no clone a single base away is much larger than it. The data are from a study of early T cells in non-severe SARS-CoV-2 infection (dated by TCRdb to about 2021). For the study in its entirety: Bulk RNA from unsorted whole blood was used for TCR sequencing, so alpha and beta chains could not be paired.

This was a case-control study nested in a cohort of healthcare workers in London, UK, who had nasopharyngeal swab PCR tests and blood samples taken every week. Healthcare workers were recruited during the week of the UK lockdown, between 23 and 31 March 2020, and followed weekly for up to roughly 15 weeks. Libraries were built with 5' RACE. Sequencing took place on a NextSeq 500. To correct for sequencing error and PCR bias, the TCR library protocol tagged individual cDNA molecules with unique molecular identifiers. TCR alpha and beta chains were both sequenced, and the abundances of alpha and beta sequences in each sample were closely correlated with each other. Concerning the study's data processing: Decombinator V4 was used to perform V gene, J gene and CDR3 annotation of TCR sequences. TCRs were defined as expanded if a significant change between any two time points was detected under a Poisson model with p below 0.0001. TCR abundances were normalised to the total number of TCRs sequenced per sample and were expressed as counts per million. VDJdb, accessed 1 November 2021, was searched for CMV, EBV and SARS-CoV-2 annotated TCRs, with TCRs annotated for multiple antigens excluded. TCRdb took the public reads, trimmed them with fastp at Q25, ran MiXCR for clone calling and kept in-frame beta chains. Each CDR3 protein appears once, grouped with its most common genes and DNA. These V and J calls are TCRdb output, not the study's own analysis. The sample table records just under 30,000 distinct CDR3 sequences; roughly 5.1% of these occur just once. Under 14% of the sample is in the top ten clones.

The full study reports these points: Matching against VDJdb was skewed toward anti-spike CD8 responses, likely underestimated virus-specific expansions, and missed private and CD4 specificities.

Source material: whole blood. This receptor was obtained from an adult who was a healthcare worker with PCR-confirmed SARS-CoV-2 infection or an uninfected control (not recorded which).

The DNA reads TGTGCCAGCAGTGAATCTGGAGGGCTTCGGAATCAGCCCCAGCATTTT. Translated, it gives CASSESGGLRNQPQHF. The chain links TRBV6-1 with TRBJ1-5; no D gene can be assigned with confidence. CDR1 and CDR2 (MNHNS, SASEGT) derive from the germline V gene. V was cut back by 2 bases and J by 4 bases, leaving a gap of 15 bases between them. Its CDR3 holds 16 amino acids, cysteine through phenylalanine. The only DNA kept is the CDR3, 48 bases in frame from the first base.